A selection of T cell receptor beta chains follows, all from one sample in a study of cytomegalovirus exposure and HLA in healthy donors. The repertoire was sequenced with immunoSEQ multiplex PCR; TCRdb's copy has only in-frame clones and lacks some. The sample yields about 120,000 clones, about 69% seen once. Sample: PBMCs. The receptors derive from a woman under 30 in good health and CMV-seronegative. The CDR3 runs from the conserved cysteine through the conserved F or W. D genes are given only for firm matches. Clone size is shown for a subset of rows, as once, few, many or a class of expanded clone.

CDR3: CASSVEGDTQYF; DNA: TGTGCCAGCAGTGTCGAGGGAGATACGCAGTATTTT; J: TRBJ2-3; V: TRBV2; size: few; D: .
CDR3: CASSTQGAYQPQHF; DNA: TGTGCCAGTAGTACCCAGGGGGCTTATCAGCCCCAGCATTTT; J: TRBJ1-5; V: TRBV19; size: .; D: TRBD1
CDR3: CASSDGEDSNQPQHF; DNA: TGTGCCAGCAGTGATGGGGAGGATAGCAATCAGCCCCAGCATTTT; J: TRBJ1-5; V: TRBV2; size: .; D: .
CDR3: CASSPDSNYGYTF; DNA: TGCGCCAGCAGTCCCGACAGTAACTATGGCTACACCTTC; J: TRBJ1-2; V: TRBV5-1; size: once; D: .
CDR3: CASSESTRTGERDAGTEAFF; DNA: TGCGCCAGCAGTGAGAGTACGAGGACAGGGGAGCGGGATGCGGGCACTGAAGCTTTCTTT; J: TRBJ1-1; V: TRBV10-1; size: .; D: TRBD1
CDR3: CASSPQQELGNYGYTF; DNA: TGCGCCAGCAGCCCTCAACAGGAGTTGGGGAACTATGGCTACACCTTC; J: TRBJ1-2; V: TRBV5-1; size: .; D: .
CDR3: CASSFSAGASYEQYF; DNA: TGTGCCAGCAGCTTCTCGGCAGGGGCGTCTTACGAGCAGTACTTC; J: TRBJ2-7; V: TRBV7-9; size: .; D: .
CDR3: CASSLEDRKETQYF; DNA: TGCGCCAGCAGCTTGGAAGACAGGAAAGAGACCCAGTACTTC; J: TRBJ2-5; V: TRBV5-1; size: .; D: .
CDR3: CASIPSSLNTEAFF; DNA: TGTGCCAGCATCCCTAGCAGTTTGAACACTGAAGCTTTCTTT; J: TRBJ1-1; V: TRBV6-5; size: .; D: .
CDR3: CASSEAAGRTGELFF; DNA: TGTGCCAGCAGTGAAGCGGCAGGGAGGACCGGGGAGCTGTTTTTT; J: TRBJ2-2; V: TRBV6-1; size: .; D: .
CDR3: CASSPTPGQDFYEQYF; DNA: TGTGCCAGCAGCCCAACGCCGGGACAGGACTTCTACGAGCAGTACTTC; J: TRBJ2-7; V: TRBV7-9; size: few; D: TRBD1
CDR3: CSHLMRAGGTDTQYF; DNA: TGCAGCCACCTAATGCGGGCGGGGGGTACAGATACGCAGTATTTT; J: TRBJ2-3; V: TRBV29-1; size: .; D: TRBD2
CDR3: CASGAPGQATDTQYF; DNA: TGCGCCAGCGGGGCCCCGGGACAGGCCACAGATACGCAGTATTTT; J: TRBJ2-3; V: TRBV5-1; size: .; D: TRBD1
CDR3: CASSLGMSSYNEQFF; DNA: TGTGCCAGCAGCTTGGGGATGTCTAGCTACAATGAGCAGTTCTTC; J: TRBJ2-1; V: TRBV5-4; size: .; D: .
CDR3: CASSVDQGGVGYGYTF; DNA: TGTGCCAGCAGTGTCGACCAGGGGGGCGTAGGCTATGGCTACACCTTC; J: TRBJ1-2; V: TRBV2; size: .; D: TRBD1
CDR3: CASSVGTPSTEAFF; DNA: TGTGCCAGTAGTGTCGGGACACCTAGCACTGAAGCTTTCTTT; J: TRBJ1-1; V: TRBV19; size: .; D: .
CDR3: CAISEESLNQPQHF; DNA: TGTGCCATCAGTGAGGAGAGCTTGAATCAGCCCCAGCATTTT; J: TRBJ1-5; V: TRBV10-3; size: .; D: .
CDR3: CASSQESPTRATQYF; DNA: TGCGCCAGCAGCCAAGAGTCCCCAACCCGAGCTACGCAGTATTTT; J: TRBJ2-3; V: TRBV4-1; size: .; D: .
CDR3: CASSYGPIVKNIQYF; DNA: TGTGCCAGCAGTTACGGGCCCATTGTCAAAAACATTCAGTACTTC; J: TRBJ2-4; V: TRBV6-5; size: once; D: .
CDR3: CAGDRTEAFF; DNA: TGTGCCGGGGACAGGACTGAAGCTTTCTTT; J: TRBJ1-1; V: TRBV30; size: few; D: TRBD1
CDR3: CASNRDRTYEQYF; DNA: TGTGCCAGCAACCGGGACAGGACTTACGAGCAGTACTTC; J: TRBJ2-7; V: TRBV2; size: .; D: TRBD1
CDR3: CASSLSSTGTGPNSNQPQHF; DNA: TGTGCCAGCAGTTTATCTTCAACCGGGACAGGGCCTAATAGCAATCAGCCCCAGCATTTT; J: TRBJ1-5; V: TRBV27; size: .; D: TRBD1
CDR3: CASSNRVGVEAFF; DNA: TGTGCCAGCAGTAACAGGGTGGGGGTTGAAGCTTTCTTT; J: TRBJ1-1; V: TRBV28; size: .; D: .
CDR3: CASSLQIAAYNEQFF; DNA: TGTGCCAGCAGCCTTCAAATAGCGGCCTACAATGAGCAGTTCTTC; J: TRBJ2-1; V: TRBV5-6; size: .; D: .
CDR3: CASSPQSYNSPLHF; DNA: TGTGCCAGCAGTCCACAATCCTATAATTCACCCCTCCACTTT; J: TRBJ1-6; V: TRBV6-6; size: .; D: .
CDR3: CASGFPGQGSGYTF; DNA: TGTGCTAGTGGTTTTCCGGGTCAGGGGTCTGGCTACACCTTC; J: TRBJ1-2; V: TRBV12-5; size: .; D: .
CDR3: CASSLGPHTEAFF; DNA: TGTGCCAGCAGTCTGGGGCCGCACACTGAAGCTTTCTTT; J: TRBJ1-1; V: TRBV27; size: once; D: .
CDR3: CASSPRTSGGPSYNEQFF; DNA: TGCGCCAGCAGCCCCCGGACTAGCGGGGGCCCTTCCTACAATGAGCAGTTCTTC; J: TRBJ2-1; V: TRBV4-1; size: .; D: TRBD2
CDR3: CASSLVSPISGGSSYEQYF; DNA: TGTGCCAGCAGCTTAGTTTCCCCAATTAGCGGGGGAAGCTCCTACGAGCAGTACTTC; J: TRBJ2-7; V: TRBV7-9; size: .; D: TRBD2
CDR3: CASSLDFTGELFF; DNA: TGTGCCAGCAGCTTAGACTTCACCGGGGAGCTGTTTTTT; J: TRBJ2-2; V: TRBV7-2; size: once; D: .
CDR3: CAISGQGGNQPQHF; DNA: TGTGCCATCAGCGGACAGGGTGGAAATCAGCCCCAGCATTTT; J: TRBJ1-5; V: TRBV10-3; size: .; D: TRBD1
CDR3: CASSPGDRAYEQYF; DNA: TGTGCCAGCAGCCCCGGGGACAGGGCCTACGAGCAGTACTTC; J: TRBJ2-7; V: TRBV28; size: once; D: TRBD1
CDR3: CASGHGTELFF; DNA: TGTGCCAGCGGCCATGGGACAGAACTGTTTTTT; J: TRBJ1-4; V: TRBV7-6; size: .; D: TRBD1
CDR3: CASSVGDRGGIGYTF; DNA: TGTGCCAGCAGCGTAGGGGACAGGGGTGGTATTGGCTACACCTTC; J: TRBJ1-2; V: TRBV9; size: .; D: TRBD1
CDR3: CASSVGLAGGTQYF; DNA: TGTGCCAGCAGCGTGGGACTAGCGGGGGGTACGCAGTATTTT; J: TRBJ2-3; V: TRBV9; size: .; D: TRBD2
CDR3: CASRRGGSGPYEQYF; DNA: TGTGCCAGCAGGAGGGGAGGGAGCGGGCCCTACGAGCAGTACTTC; J: TRBJ2-7; V: TRBV6-1; size: .; D: TRBD2
CDR3: CASSFGHRGDQPQHF; DNA: TGTGCCAGCAGCTTCGGGCACAGGGGGGACCAGCCCCAGCATTTT; J: TRBJ1-5; V: TRBV5-6; size: .; D: TRBD1
CDR3: CASSLTAAPSKLHF; DNA: TGTGCCAGCAGTTTAACTGCGGCACCTAGTAAGCTCCACTTT; J: TRBJ1-6; V: TRBV6-5; size: once; D: .
CDR3: CASSSDRVWGTEAFF; DNA: TGTGCCAGCAGCTCAGACAGGGTATGGGGCACTGAAGCTTTCTTT; J: TRBJ1-1; V: TRBV7-9; size: once; D: TRBD1
CDR3: CASRSDPRGNYGYTF; DNA: TGCGCCAGCAGATCCGACCCTCGGGGGAATTATGGCTACACCTTC; J: TRBJ1-2; V: TRBV5-1; size: .; D: .
CDR3: CASSPRQGTHSPLHF; DNA: TGTGCCAGCAGCCCCCGACAGGGTACGCATTCACCCCTCCACTTT; J: TRBJ1-6; V: TRBV7-2; size: .; D: TRBD1
CDR3: CASSGLDRGGNQPQHF; DNA: TGTGCCAGTAGTGGACTAGACAGGGGAGGGAATCAGCCCCAGCATTTT; J: TRBJ1-5; V: TRBV19; size: few; D: TRBD1
CDR3: CASSLTVMNTEAFF; DNA: TGCGCCAGCAGCTTGACGGTAATGAACACTGAAGCTTTCTTT; J: TRBJ1-1; V: TRBV5-1; size: .; D: .
CDR3: CASSEGGQGADTQYF; DNA: TGTGCCAGCAGTGAGGGGGGACAGGGGGCAGATACGCAGTATTTT; J: TRBJ2-3; V: TRBV2; size: .; D: TRBD1
CDR3: CASSQGGPTNNEQFF; DNA: TGTGCCAGCAGCCAAGGGGGGCCTACTAACAATGAGCAGTTCTTC; J: TRBJ2-1; V: TRBV4-2; size: .; D: .
CDR3: CASSIGIADSGYGYTF; DNA: TGTGCCAGCTCAATCGGTATAGCGGATTCAGGCTATGGCTACACCTTC; J: TRBJ1-2; V: TRBV18; size: few; D: .
CDR3: CASSLGSGYGYTF; DNA: TGTGCCAGCAGTTTAGGTTCCGGCTATGGCTACACCTTC; J: TRBJ1-2; V: TRBV28; size: .; D: .
CDR3: CASDPGQGSSAYGYTF; DNA: TGTGCCAGCGACCCGGGACAGGGGTCGTCGGCCTATGGCTACACCTTC; J: TRBJ1-2; V: TRBV6-6; size: .; D: TRBD1
CDR3: CASSSSGQGGLEQYF; DNA: TGTGCCAGCAGTAGCTCGGGACAGGGGGGCCTCGAGCAGTACTTC; J: TRBJ2-7; V: TRBV6-5; size: .; D: TRBD1
CDR3: CASSIDGTSSSYNEQFF; DNA: TGTGCCAGTAGTATAGACGGGACATCCAGCTCCTACAATGAGCAGTTCTTC; J: TRBJ2-1; V: TRBV19; size: .; D: .
CDR3: CASSPEDSWNTEAFF; DNA: TGCGCCAGCAGCCCAGAGGACAGTTGGAACACTGAAGCTTTCTTT; J: TRBJ1-1; V: TRBV4-1; size: .; D: .
CDR3: CSVEWDRTNYGYTF; DNA: TGCAGCGTTGAATGGGACAGAACGAACTATGGCTACACCTTC; J: TRBJ1-2; V: TRBV29-1; size: once; D: TRBD1